These 9 T cell receptor beta chains came from one sample sequenced in a study of CD8+ T cells in alopecia areata. The treatment denotes: oral pan-JAK inhibitor, 5-10 mg twice daily. Following extraction, RNA underwent reverse transcription to cDNA, which served as the sequencing template. The repertoire was sequenced with immunoSEQ multiplex PCR; TCRdb's copy has only in-frame clones and lacks some. The sample has around 110,000 clones, around 84% seen once. The sample consisted of CD8+ T cells sorted from blood, taken at week 24, from a patient treated with tofacitinib. Receptors originate from a human donor with alopecia areata.

J is TRBJ2-3 and V is TRBV6-6; 10 bases fit TRBD2. J was trimmed by 6 bases and V by 5 bases; bases with no gene match: 8. CDR1 and CDR2 (germline): MNHNY, SVGAGI (reference sequence). The CDR3 totals 15 residues. The CDR3 reads CASSQRGGRPDTQYF. The CDR3 DNA is TGTGCCAGCAGTCAGCGGGGGGGGAGGCCCGATACGCAGTATTTT.

The chain uses TRBV7-6 and TRBJ2-7, with 8 bases aligning to TRBD1. The germline gives CDR1 SGHVS, CDR2 FNYEAQ. The CDR3 is 15 residues long. J gave up 3 bases and V 5 bases, and 9 bases lay outside the gene matches. The CDR3 nucleotides are TGTGCCAGCAGCGACTCAGGGACAGGTCTCTACGAGCAGTACTTC. Its translation: CASSDSGTGLYEQYF.

This clone occurred once. V gene TRBV6-5 combines with J gene TRBJ2-2; D unclear. Germline-derived CDR1 and CDR2 are MNHEY and SVGAGI. The CDR3 runs 13 residues. V was pared by 6 bases and J by 5 bases, with 10 bases between. The CDR3 DNA follows: TGTGCCAGCAGACCGGCCGGGACCGGGGAGCTGTTTTTT. Translation: CASRPAGTGELFF.

The chain uses TRBV5-1 and TRBJ2-3, with D unresolved. From germline, CDR1 is SGHRS and CDR2 YFSETQ. The V and J ends lost 0 bases and 2 bases respectively, with 16 bases between them. The CDR3 covers 17 residues. CDR3 loop: CASSLEFGDTATDTQYF. CDR3 in DNA: TGCGCCAGCAGCTTGGAGTTTGGGGATACAGCCACAGATACGCAGTATTTT.

This clone has just one count. The V and J genes are TRBV23-1 and TRBJ2-1, with a tentative D call TRBD1 (5 bases). TRBV23-1 is flagged as an ORF with uncertain function. The CDR3 extends over 14 amino acids. The ends were cut back, 6 bases at V and 2 bases at J, with 11 bases in the middle. The DNA of the CDR3 is TGCGCCAGCAGCCAAGGGGCTGCCTACAATGAGCAGTTCTTC. As protein: CASSQGAAYNEQFF.

The chain has TRBV13 and TRBJ1-2; no clear D. CDR3 size: 16 residues. V lost 2 bases and J lost 4, with 17 bases in between. The germline V gene has CDR1 PRHDT and CDR2 FYEKMQ (reference sequence). CDR3 loop: CASSLFERSDSYGYTF. CDR3 nucleotide sequence: TGTGCCAGCAGCTTATTCGAGCGGTCAGACTCCTATGGCTACACCTTC.

The rearrangement links TRBV6-6 to TRBJ2-6, with D uncertain. V lost 2 bases, J lost 3 bases, and 8 bases lay in between. The V gene's germline CDR1 is MNHNY and CDR2 SVGAGI (reference sequence). CDR3 length: 15 residues. CDR3 loop: CASSYGLSGANVLTF. The CDR3 nucleotides are TGTGCCAGCAGTTACGGGCTAAGTGGGGCCAACGTCCTGACTTTC.

The chain couples TRBV19 to TRBJ2-7; 9 positions agree with TRBD1. This CDR3 is 15 amino acids long. V shed 5 bases and J 3 bases; nucleotides not matched to a gene: 8. Germline CDR1 reads LNHDA; CDR2 reads SQIVND (reference sequence). DNA for the CDR3: TGTGCCAGTAGTCCCCGGGACAGGGCTAGCTACGAGCAGTACTTC. Translated: CASSPRDRASYEQYF.

The gene calls are TRBV2 and TRBJ1-1; unclear D gene. CDR1 SNHLY and CDR2 FYNNEI come from the germline V gene. Deletions cut 4 bases from V and 5 bases from J, with 8 bases between. The CDR3 covers 12 residues. The CDR3 loop reads CASSGGGTEAFF. The CDR3 nucleotides are TGTGCCAGCAGTGGGGGTGGAACTGAAGCTTTCTTT.